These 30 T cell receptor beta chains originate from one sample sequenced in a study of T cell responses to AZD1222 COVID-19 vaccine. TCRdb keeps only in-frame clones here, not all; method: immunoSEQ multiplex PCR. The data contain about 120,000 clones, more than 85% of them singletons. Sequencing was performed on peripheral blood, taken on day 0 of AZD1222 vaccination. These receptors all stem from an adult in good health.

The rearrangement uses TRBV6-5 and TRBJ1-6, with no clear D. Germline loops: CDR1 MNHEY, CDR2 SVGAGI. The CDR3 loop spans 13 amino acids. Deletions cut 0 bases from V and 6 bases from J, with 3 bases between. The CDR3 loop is CASSYSTNSPLHF. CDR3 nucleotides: TGTGCCAGCAGTTACTCTACTAATTCACCCCTCCACTTT.

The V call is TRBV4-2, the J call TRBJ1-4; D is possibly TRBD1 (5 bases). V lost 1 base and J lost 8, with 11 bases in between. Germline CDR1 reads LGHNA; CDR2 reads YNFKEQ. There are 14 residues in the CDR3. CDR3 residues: CASSQVGVDEKLFF. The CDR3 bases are TGTGCCAGCAGCCAAGTGGGGGTGGACGAAAAACTGTTTTTT.

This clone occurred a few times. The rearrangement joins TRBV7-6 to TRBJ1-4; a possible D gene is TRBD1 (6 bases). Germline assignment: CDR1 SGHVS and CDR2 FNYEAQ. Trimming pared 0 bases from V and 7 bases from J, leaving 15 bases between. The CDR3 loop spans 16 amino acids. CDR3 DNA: TGTGCCAGCAGCTTAGCCCTCGGGGGCGGGAGTGAAAAACTGTTTTTT. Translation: CASSLALGGGSEKLFF.

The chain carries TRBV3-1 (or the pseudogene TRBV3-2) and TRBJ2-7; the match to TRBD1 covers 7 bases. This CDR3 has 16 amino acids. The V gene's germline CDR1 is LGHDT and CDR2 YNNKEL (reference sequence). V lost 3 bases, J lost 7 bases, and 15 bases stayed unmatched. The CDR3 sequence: CASSQGPKTGRSEQYF. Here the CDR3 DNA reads TGTGCCAGCAGCCAGGGGCCCAAGACAGGGAGATCTGAGCAGTACTTC.

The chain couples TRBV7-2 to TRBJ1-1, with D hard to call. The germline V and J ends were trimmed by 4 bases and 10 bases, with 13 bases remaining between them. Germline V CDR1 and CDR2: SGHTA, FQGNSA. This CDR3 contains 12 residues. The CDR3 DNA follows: TGTGCCAGCAGCTCCTCCTTACACCGAGCTTTCTTT. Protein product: CASSSSLHRAFF.

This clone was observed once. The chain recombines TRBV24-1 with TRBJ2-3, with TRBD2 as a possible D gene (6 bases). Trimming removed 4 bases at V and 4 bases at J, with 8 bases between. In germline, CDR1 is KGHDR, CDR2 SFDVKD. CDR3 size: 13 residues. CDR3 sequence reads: CATSDPSADTQYF. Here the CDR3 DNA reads TGTGCCACCAGTGACCCTAGCGCAGATACGCAGTATTTT.

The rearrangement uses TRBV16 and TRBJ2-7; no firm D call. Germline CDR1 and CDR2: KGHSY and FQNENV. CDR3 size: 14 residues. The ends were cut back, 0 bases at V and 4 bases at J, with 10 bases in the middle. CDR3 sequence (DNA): TGTGCCAGCAGCCAATCGGGCAGTCTTTACGAGCAGTACTTC. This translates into CASSQSGSLYEQYF.

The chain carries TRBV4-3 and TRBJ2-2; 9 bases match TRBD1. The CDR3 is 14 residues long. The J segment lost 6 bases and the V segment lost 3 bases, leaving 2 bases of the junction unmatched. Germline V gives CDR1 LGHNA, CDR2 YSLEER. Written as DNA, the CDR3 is TGCGCCAGCAGCCAGGGACAGGGTGCCGGGGAGCTGTTTTTT. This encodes CASSQGQGAGELFF.

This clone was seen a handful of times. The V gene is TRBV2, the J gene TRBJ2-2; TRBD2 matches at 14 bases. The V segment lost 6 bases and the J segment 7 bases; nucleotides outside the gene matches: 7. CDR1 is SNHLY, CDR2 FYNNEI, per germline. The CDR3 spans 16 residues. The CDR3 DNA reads TGTGCCAGCAGCGCTGGACTAGCGGGGGGCGGCGGGGAGCTGTTTTTT. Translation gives CASSAGLAGGGGELFF.

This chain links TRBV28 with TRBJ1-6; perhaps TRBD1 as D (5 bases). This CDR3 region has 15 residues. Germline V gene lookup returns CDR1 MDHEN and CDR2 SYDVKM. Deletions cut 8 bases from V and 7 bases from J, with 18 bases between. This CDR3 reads CASRRMGESNSPLHF. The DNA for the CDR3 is TGTGCCAGCCGGCGGATGGGGGAGTCCAATTCACCCCTCCACTTT. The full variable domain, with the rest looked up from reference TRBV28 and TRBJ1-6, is DVKVTQSSRYLVKRTGEKVFLECVQDMDHENMFWYRQDPGLGLRLIYFSYDVKMKEKGDIPEGYSVSREKKERFSLILESASTNQTSMYLCASRRMGESNSPLHFGNGTRLTVT.

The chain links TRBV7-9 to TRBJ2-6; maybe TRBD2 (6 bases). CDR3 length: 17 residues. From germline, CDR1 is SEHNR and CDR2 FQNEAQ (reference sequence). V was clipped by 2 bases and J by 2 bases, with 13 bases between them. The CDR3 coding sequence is TGTGCCAGCAGCTTAAGAGCGGGCCTCCCTGGGGCCAACGTCCTGACTTTC. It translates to CASSLRAGLPGANVLTF.

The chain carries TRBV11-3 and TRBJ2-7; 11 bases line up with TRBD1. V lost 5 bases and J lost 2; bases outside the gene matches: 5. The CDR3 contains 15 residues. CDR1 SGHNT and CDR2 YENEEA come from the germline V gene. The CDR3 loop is CASSPGTGGTYEQYF. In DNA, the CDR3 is TGTGCCAGCAGCCCCGGGACAGGGGGTACCTACGAGCAGTACTTC. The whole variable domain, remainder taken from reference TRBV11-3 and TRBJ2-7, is EAGVVQSPRYKIIEKKQPVAFWCNPISGHNTLYWYLQNLGQGPELLIRYENEEAVDDSQLPKDRFSAERLKGVDSTLKIQPAELGDSAVYLCASSPGTGGTYEQYFGPGTRLTVT.

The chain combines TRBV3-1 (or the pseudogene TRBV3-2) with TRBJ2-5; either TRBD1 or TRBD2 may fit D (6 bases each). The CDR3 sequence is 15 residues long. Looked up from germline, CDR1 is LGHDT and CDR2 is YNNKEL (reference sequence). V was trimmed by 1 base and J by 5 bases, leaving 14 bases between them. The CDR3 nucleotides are TGTGCCAGCAGCCAAGGGGTCGGGGGCCTGGAGACCCAGTACTTC. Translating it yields CASSQGVGGLETQYF.

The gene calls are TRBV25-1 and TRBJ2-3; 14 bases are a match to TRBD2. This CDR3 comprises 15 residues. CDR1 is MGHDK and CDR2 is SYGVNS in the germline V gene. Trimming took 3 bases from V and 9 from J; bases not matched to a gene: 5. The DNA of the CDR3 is TGTGCCAGCAGTGACCCGGGACTAGCGGGGGACACGCAGTATTTT. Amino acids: CASSDPGLAGDTQYF. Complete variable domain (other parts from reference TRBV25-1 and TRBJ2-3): EADIYQTPRYLVIGTGKKITLECSQTMGHDKMYWYQQDPGMELHLIHYSYGVNSTEKGDLSSESTVSRIRTEHFPLTLESARPSHTSQYLCASSDPGLAGDTQYFGPGTRLTVL.

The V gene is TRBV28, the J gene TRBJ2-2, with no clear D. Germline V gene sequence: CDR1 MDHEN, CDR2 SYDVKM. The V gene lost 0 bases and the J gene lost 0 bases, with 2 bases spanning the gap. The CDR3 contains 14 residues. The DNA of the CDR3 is TGTGCCAGCAGTTTATGGACGAACACCGGGGAGCTGTTTTTT. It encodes CASSLWTNTGELFF.

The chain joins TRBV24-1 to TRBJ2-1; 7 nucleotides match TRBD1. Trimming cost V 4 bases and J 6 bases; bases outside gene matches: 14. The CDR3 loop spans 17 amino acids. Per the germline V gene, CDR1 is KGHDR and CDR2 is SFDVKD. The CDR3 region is CATSDPRASTGINEQFF. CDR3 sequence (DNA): TGTGCCACCAGTGACCCTCGGGCTTCGACAGGGATCAATGAGCAGTTCTTC.

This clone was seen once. This chain's CDR3 is CATSRDLWSGSPTYEQYF. The CDR3 nucleotides read TGTGCCACCAGCAGAGATCTGTGGAGTGGCTCGCCAACCTACGAGCAGTACTTC. The rearrangement links TRBV15 to TRBJ2-7, with D unclear. V lost 0 bases and J lost 2, with 20 bases in between. This CDR3 spans 18 amino acids. Germline CDR1 and CDR2: LNHNV and YYDKDF (reference sequence). The entire variable domain, with the rest obtained from reference TRBV15 and TRBJ2-7, is as follows: DAMVIQNPRYQVTQFGKPVTLSCSQTLNHNVMYWYQQKSSQAPKLLFHYYDKDFNNEADTPDNFQSRRPNTSFCFLDIRSPGLGDTAMYLCATSRDLWSGSPTYEQYFGPGTRLTVT.

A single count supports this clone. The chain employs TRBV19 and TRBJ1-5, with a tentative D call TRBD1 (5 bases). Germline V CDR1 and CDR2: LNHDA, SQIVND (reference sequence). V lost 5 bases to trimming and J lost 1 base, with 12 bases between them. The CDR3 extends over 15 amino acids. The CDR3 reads CASSHARDSNQPQHF. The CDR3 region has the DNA TGTGCCAGTAGTCATGCCCGGGACAGCAATCAGCCCCAGCATTTT.

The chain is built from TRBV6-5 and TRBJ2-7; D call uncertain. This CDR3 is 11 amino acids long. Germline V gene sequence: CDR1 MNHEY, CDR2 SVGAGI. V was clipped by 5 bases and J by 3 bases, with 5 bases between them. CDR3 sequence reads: CASSNFYEQYF. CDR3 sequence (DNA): TGTGCCAGCAGTAATTTCTACGAGCAGTACTTC.

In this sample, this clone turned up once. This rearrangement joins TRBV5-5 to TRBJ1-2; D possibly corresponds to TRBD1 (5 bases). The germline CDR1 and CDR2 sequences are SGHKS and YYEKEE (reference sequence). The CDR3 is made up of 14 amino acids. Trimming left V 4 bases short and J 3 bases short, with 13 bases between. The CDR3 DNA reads TGTGCCAGCAGCCGGACATTTTGGGACTATGGCTACACCTTC. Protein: CASSRTFWDYGYTF.

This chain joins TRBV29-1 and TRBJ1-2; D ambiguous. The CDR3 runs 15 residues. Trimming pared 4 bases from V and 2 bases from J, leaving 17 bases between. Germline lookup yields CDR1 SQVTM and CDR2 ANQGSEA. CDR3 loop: CSVGTGVRINYGYTF. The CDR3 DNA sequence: TGCAGCGTTGGCACCGGTGTCAGGATAAACTATGGCTACACCTTC. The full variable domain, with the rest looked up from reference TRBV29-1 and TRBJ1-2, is SAVISQKPSRDICQRGTSLTIQCQVDSQVTMMFWYRQQPGQSLTLIATANQGSEATYESGFVIDKFPISRPNLTFSTLTVSNMSPEDSSIYLCSVGTGVRINYGYTFGSGTRLTVV.

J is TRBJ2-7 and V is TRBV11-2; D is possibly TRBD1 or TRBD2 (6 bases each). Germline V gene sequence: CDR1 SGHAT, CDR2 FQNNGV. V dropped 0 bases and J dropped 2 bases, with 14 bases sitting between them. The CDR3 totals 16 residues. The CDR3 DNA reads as TGTGCCAGCAGCTTAGATTCCTCGGGGGCAGCCTACGAGCAGTACTTC. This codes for CASSLDSSGAAYEQYF.

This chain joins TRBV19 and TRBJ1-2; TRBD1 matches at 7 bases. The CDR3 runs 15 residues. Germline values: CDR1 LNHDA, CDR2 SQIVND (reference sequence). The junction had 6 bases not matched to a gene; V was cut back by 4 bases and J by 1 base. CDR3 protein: CASSKARGGNYGYTF. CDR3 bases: TGTGCCAGTAGTAAAGCCAGGGGGGGTAACTATGGCTACACCTTC.

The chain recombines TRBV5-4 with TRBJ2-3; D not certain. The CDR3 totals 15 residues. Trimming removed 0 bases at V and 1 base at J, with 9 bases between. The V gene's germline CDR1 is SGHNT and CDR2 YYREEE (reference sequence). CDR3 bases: TGTGCCAGCAGCTTGGCATCTCCAGGCACAGATACGCAGTATTTT. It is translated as CASSLASPGTDTQYF.

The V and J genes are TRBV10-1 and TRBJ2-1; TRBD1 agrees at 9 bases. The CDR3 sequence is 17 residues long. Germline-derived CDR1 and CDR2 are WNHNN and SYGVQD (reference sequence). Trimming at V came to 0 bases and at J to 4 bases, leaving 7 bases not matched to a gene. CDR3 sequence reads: CASSESGQGRGYNEQFF. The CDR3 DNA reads TGCGCCAGCAGTGAGTCCGGACAGGGGAGGGGATACAATGAGCAGTTCTTC.

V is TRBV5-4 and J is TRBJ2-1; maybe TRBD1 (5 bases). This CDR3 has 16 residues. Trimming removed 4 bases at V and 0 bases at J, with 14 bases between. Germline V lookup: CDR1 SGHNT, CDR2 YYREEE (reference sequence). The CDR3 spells CASSRGAPSSYNEQFF. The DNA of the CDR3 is TGTGCCAGCAGCCGTGGGGCGCCGAGCTCCTACAATGAGCAGTTCTTC.

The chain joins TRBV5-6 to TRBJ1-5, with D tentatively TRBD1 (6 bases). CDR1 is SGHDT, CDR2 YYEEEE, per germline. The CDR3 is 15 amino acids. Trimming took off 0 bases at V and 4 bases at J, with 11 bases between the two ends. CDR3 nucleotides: TGTGCCAGCAGCTTGGGGGGGGCGAGGAATCAGCCCCAGCATTTT. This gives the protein CASSLGGARNQPQHF.

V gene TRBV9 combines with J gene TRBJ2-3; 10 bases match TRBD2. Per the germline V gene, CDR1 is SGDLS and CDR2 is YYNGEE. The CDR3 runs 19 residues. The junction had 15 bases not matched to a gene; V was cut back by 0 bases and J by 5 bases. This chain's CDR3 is CASSVGMLAGVRGGDTQYF. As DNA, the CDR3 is TGTGCCAGCAGCGTAGGAATGCTAGCGGGAGTTCGCGGGGGAGATACGCAGTATTTT.

The CDR3 DNA reads TGTGCCAGCAGCTTGGGGTACCAAGAGACCCAGTACTTC. Protein: CASSLGYQETQYF. The rearrangement joins TRBV5-6 to TRBJ2-5; no clear D. This CDR3 has 13 residues. V dropped 0 bases and J dropped 0 bases, with 3 bases sitting between them. Germline CDR1 and CDR2: SGHDT and YYEEEE. The full variable domain, its missing parts supplied by reference TRBV5-6 and TRBJ2-5, is DAGVTQSPTHLIKTRGQQVTLRCSPKSGHDTVSWYQQALGQGPQFIFQYYEEEERQRGNFPDRFSGHQFPNYSSELNVNALLLGDSALYLCASSLGYQETQYFGPGTRLLVL.

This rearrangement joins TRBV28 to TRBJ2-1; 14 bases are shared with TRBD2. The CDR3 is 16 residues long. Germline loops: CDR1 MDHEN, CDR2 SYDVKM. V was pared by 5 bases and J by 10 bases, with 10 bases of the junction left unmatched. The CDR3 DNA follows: TGTGCCAGCAGTCTCAGACTAGCGGGGGGGCAATCCGAGCAGTTCTTC. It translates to CASSLRLAGGQSEQFF.